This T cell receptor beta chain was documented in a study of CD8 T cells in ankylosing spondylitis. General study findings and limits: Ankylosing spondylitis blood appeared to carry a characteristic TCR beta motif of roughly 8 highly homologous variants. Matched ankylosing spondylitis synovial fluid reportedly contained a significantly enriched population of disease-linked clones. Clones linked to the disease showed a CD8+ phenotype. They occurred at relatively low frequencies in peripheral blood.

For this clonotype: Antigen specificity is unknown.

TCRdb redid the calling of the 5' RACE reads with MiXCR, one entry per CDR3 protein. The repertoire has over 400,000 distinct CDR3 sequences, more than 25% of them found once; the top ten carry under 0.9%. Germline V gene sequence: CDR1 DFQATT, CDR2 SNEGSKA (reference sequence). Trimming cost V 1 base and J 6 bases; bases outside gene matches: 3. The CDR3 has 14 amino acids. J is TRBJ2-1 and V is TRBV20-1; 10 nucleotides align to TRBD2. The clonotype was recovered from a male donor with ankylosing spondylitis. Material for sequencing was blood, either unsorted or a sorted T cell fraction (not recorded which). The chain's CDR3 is CSARAASGSNEQFF. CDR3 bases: TGCAGTGCTAGAGCGGCTAGCGGGAGCAATGAGCAGTTCTTC.